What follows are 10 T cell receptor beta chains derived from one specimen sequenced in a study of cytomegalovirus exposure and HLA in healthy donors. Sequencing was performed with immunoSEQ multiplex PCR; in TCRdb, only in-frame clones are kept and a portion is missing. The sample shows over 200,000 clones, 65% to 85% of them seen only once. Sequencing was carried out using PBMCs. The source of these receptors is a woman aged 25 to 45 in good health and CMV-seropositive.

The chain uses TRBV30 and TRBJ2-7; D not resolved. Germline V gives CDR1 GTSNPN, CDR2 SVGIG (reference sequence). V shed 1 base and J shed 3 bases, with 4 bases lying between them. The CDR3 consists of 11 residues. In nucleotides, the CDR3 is TGTGCCTGGAGTGACCGCTACGAGCAGTACTTC. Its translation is CAWSDRYEQYF.

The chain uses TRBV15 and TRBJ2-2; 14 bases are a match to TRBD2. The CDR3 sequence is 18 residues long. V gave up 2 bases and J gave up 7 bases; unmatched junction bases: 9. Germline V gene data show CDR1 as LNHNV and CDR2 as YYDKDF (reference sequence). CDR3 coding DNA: TGTGCCACCAGCAGACGTGGGACTAGCGGGAGTCGTGGCGGGGAGCTGTTTTTT. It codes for CATSRRGTSGSRGGELFF.

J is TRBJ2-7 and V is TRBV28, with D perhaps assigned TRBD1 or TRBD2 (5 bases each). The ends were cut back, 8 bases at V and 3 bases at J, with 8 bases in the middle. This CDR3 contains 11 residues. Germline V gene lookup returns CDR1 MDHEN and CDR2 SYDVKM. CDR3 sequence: CASGAGYEQYF. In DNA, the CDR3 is TGTGCCAGCGGGGCGGGCTACGAGCAGTACTTC.

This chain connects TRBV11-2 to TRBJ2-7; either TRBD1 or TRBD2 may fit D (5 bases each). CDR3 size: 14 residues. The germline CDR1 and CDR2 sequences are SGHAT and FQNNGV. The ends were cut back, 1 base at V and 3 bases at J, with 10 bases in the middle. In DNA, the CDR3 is TGTGCCAGCAGCTTAGGGGACCAAAGCTACGAGCAGTACTTC. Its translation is CASSLGDQSYEQYF. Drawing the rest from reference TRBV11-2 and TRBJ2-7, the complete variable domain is EAGVAQSPRYKIIEKRQSVAFWCNPISGHATLYWYQQILGQGPKLLIQFQNNGVVDDSQLPKDRFSAERLKGVDSTLKIQPAKLEDSAVYLCASSLGDQSYEQYFGPGTRLTVT.

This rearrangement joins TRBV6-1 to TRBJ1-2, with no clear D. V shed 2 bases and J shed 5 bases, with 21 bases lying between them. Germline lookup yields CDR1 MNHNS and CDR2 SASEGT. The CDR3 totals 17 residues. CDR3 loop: CASSERRKVRSGYGYTF. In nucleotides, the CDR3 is TGTGCCAGCAGTGAAAGGAGAAAGGTTCGATCAGGTTATGGCTACACCTTC.

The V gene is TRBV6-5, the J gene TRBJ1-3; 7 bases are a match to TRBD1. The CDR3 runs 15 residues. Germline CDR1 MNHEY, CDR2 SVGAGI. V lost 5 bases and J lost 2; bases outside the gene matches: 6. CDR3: CASSKETGAGNTIYF. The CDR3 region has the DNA TGTGCCAGCAGTAAAGAAACAGGGGCTGGAAACACCATATATTTT.

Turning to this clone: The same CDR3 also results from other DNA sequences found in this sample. In DNA form, the CDR3 reads TGCAGTGCTAGAGACAGTACGCAGTATTTT. It specifies CSARDSTQYF. The chain combines TRBV20-1 with TRBJ2-3; D is ambiguous. Germline-derived CDR1 and CDR2 are DFQATT and SNEGSKA (reference sequence). The CDR3 is made up of 10 amino acids. V was trimmed by 0 bases and J by 8 bases, leaving 3 bases between them.

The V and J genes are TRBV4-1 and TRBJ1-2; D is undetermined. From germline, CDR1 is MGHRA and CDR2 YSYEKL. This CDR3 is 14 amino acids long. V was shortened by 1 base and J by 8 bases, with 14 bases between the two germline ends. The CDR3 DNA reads TGCGCCAGCAGCCAAGTGCCGGGTAAGGACGGCTACACCTTC. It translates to CASSQVPGKDGYTF.

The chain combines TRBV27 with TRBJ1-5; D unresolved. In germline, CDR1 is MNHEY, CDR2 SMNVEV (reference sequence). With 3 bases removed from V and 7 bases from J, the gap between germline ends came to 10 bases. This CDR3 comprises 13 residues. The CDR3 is CASSFLNGQPQHF. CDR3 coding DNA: TGTGCCAGCAGTTTCCTCAACGGCCAGCCCCAGCATTTT.

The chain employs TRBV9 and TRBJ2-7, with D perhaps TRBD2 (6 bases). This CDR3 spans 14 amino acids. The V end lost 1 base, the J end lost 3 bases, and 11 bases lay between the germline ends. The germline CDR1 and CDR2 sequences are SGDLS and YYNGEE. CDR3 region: CASSVNTGSYEQYF. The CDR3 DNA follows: TGTGCCAGCAGCGTAAATACCGGGAGCTACGAGCAGTACTTC.